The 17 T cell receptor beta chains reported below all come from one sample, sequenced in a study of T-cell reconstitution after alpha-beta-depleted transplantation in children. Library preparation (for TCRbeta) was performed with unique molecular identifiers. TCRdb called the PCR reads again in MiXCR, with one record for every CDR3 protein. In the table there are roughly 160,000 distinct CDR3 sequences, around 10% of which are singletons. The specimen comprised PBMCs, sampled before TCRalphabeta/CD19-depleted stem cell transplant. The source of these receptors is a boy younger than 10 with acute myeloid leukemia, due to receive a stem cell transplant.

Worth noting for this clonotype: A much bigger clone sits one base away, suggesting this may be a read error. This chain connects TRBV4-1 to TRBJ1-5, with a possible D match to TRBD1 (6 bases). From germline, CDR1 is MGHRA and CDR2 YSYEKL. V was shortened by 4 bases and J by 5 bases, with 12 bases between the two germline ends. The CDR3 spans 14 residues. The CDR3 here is CASSPQGFHQPQHF. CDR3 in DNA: TGCGCCAGCAGCCCCCAGGGGTTCCATCAGCCCCAGCATTTT.

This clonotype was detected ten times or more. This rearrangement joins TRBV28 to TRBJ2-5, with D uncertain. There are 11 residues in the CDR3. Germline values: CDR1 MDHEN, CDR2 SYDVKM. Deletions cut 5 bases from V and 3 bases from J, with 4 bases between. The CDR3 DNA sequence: TGTGCCAGCAGTACCAAAGAGACCCAGTACTTC. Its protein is CASSTKETQYF.

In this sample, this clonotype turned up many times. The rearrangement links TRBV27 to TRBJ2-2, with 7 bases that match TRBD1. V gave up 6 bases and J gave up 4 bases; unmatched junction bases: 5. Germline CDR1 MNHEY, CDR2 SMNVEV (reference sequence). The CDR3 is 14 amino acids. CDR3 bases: TGTGCCAGCAGCACACAGGGGTTCACCGGGGAGCTGTTTTTT. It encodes CASSTQGFTGELFF.

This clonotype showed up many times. CDR3 in amino acids: CASTRTGGGLFGYTF. CDR3 nucleotide sequence: TGTGCCAGCACCCGGACAGGGGGCGGTTTATTTGGCTACACCTTC. The chain joins TRBV12-3 or TRBV12-4 to TRBJ1-2; 11 positions match TRBD1. Unmatched junction bases numbered 11, after V lost 7 bases and J lost 7 bases. The CDR3 extends over 15 amino acids.

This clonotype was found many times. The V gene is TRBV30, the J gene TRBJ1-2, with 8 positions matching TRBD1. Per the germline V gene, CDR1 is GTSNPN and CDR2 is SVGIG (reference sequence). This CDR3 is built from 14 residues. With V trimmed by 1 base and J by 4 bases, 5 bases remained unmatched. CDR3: CAWSGGQGGYGYTF. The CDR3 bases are TGTGCCTGGAGTGGCGGACAGGGAGGCTATGGCTACACCTTC.

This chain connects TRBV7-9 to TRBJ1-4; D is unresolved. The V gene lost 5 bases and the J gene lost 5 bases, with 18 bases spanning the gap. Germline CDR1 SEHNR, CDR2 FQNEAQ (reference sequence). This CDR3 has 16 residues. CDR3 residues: CASSHGGRAANEKLFF. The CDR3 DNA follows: TGTGCCAGCAGCCACGGAGGGAGGGCCGCCAATGAAAAACTGTTTTTT. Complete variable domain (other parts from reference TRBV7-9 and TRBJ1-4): DTGVSQNPRHKITKRGQNVTFRCDPISEHNRLYWYRQTLGQGPEFLTYFQNEAQLEKSRLLSDRFSAERPKGSFSTLEIQRTEQGDSAMYLCASSHGGRAANEKLFFGSGTQLSVL.

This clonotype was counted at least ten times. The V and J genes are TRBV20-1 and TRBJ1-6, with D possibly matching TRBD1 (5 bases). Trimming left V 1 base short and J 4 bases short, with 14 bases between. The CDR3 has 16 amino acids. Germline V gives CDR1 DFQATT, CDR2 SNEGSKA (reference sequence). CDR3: CSARGFRDRYNSPLHF. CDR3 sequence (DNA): TGCAGTGCTAGAGGATTCCGGGACCGTTATAATTCACCCCTCCACTTT.

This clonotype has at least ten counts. This CDR3 is CASSSYGRTGGKLGEQYF. CDR3 DNA sequence: TGTGCCAGCAGCTCTTACGGCCGAACAGGGGGAAAATTAGGCGAGCAGTACTTC. The J gene is TRBJ2-7, the V gene TRBV5-5, with 8 bases that match TRBD1. The CDR3 contains 18 residues. The V segment lost 3 bases and the J segment 6 bases; nucleotides outside the gene matches: 20. The germline V gene encodes CDR1 SGHKS and CDR2 YYEKEE (reference sequence).

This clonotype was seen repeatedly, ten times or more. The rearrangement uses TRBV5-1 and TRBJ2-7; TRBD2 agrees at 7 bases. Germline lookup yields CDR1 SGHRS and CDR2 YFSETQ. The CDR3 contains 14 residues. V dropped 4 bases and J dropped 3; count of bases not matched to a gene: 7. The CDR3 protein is CASSETSRYYEQYF. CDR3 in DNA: TGCGCCAGCAGCGAGACTAGCCGATACTACGAGCAGTACTTC.

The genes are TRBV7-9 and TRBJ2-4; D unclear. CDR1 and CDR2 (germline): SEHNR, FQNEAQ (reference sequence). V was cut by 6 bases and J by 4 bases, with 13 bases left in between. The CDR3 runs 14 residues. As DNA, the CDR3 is TGTGCCAGCAGACCCGACCAGAAGAAAAACATTCAGTACTTC. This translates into CASRPDQKKNIQYF.

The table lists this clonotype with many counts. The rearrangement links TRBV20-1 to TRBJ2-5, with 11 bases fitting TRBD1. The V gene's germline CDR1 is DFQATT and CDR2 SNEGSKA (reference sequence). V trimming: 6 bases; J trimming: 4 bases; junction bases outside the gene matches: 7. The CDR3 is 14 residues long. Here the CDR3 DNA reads TGCAGTGCAAGGACAGGGGGCGAAGGAGAGACCCAGTACTTC. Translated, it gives CSARTGGEGETQYF.

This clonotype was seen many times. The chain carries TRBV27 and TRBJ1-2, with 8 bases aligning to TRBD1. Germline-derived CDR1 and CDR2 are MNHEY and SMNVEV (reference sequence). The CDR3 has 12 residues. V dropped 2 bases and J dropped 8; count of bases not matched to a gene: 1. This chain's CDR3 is CASSLRQGGYTF. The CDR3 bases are TGTGCCAGCAGTTTAAGACAGGGGGGCTACACCTTC.

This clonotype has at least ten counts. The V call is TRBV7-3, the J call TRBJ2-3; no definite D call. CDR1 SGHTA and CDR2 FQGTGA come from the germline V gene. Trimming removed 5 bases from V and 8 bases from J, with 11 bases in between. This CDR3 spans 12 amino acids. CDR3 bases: TGTGCCAGCAGCATGGGGTCAAGTACGCAGTATTTT. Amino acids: CASSMGSSTQYF.

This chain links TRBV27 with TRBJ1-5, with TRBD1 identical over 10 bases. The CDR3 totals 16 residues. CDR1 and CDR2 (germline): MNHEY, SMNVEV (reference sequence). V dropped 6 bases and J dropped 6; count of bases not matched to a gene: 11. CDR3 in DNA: TGTGCCAGCAGCTCCATGGACAGGGGGGGTCGTCAGCCCCAGCATTTT. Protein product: CASSSMDRGGRQPQHF.

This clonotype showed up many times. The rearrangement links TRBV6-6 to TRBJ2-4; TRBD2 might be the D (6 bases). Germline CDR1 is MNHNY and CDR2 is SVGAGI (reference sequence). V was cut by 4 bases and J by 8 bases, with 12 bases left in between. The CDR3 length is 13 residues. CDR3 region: CASSSVGEDIQYF. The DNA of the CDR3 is TGTGCCAGCAGTTCTGTGGGGGAGGACATTCAGTACTTC.

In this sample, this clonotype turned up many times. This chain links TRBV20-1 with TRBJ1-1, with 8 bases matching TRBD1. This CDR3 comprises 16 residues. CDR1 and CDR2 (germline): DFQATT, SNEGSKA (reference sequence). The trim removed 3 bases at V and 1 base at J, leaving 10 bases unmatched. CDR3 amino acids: CSARYQGAGGNTEAFF. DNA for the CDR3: TGCAGTGCTAGGTACCAGGGGGCAGGGGGGAACACTGAAGCTTTCTTT.

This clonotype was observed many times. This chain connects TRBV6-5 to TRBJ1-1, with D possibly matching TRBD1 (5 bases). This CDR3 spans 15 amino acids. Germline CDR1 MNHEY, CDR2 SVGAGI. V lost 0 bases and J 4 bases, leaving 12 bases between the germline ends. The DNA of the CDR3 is TGTGCCAGCAGTTACTCCCGGGGGATGGGCACTGAAGCTTTCTTT. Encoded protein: CASSYSRGMGTEAFF.